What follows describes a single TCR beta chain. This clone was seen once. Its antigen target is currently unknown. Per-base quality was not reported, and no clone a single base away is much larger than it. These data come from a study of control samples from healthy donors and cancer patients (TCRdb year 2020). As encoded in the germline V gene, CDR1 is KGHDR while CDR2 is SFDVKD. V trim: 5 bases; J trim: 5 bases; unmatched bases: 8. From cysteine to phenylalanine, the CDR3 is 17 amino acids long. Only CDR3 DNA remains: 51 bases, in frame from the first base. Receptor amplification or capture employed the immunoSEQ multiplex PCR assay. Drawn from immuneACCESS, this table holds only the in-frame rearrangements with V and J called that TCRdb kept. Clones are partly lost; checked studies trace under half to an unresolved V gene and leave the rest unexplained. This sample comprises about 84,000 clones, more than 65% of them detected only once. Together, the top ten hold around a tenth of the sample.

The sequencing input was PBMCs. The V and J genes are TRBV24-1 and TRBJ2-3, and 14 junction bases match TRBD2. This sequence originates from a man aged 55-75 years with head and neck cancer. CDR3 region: CATSGTSTSGGGDTQYF. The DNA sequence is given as TGTGCCACCAGTGGAACCTCGACTAGCGGGGGGGGAGATACGCAGTATTTT.